This T cell receptor (beta chain) emerged from a study of control samples from healthy donors and cancer patients. The germline CDR1 and CDR2 sequences are KGHSH and LQKENI. The trim removed 4 bases at V and 7 bases at J, leaving 16 bases unmatched. The CDR3 has 17 amino acids. Sequencing was performed with immunoSEQ multiplex PCR; in TCRdb, only in-frame clones are kept and a portion is missing. This sample has 130,000 or so clones, with roughly 86% found just once. This chain uses TRBV18 with TRBJ2-1, with 7 nucleotides matching TRBD1. The source is a man in his forties or fifties with head and neck cancer. Sequenced input: PBMCs. The chain's CDR3 is CASSLYAGTEGRNEQFF. The CDR3 region has the DNA TGTGCCAGCTCACTATACGCCGGGACAGAAGGACGAAATGAGCAGTTCTTC.